These 11 T cell receptor beta chains share one sample of origin, sequenced in a study of OX40 agonist ivuxolimab in advanced cancers. Sequencing was performed with immunoSEQ multiplex PCR; in TCRdb, only in-frame clones are kept and a portion is missing. The data contain over 85,000 clones, roughly four fifths of them singletons. This specimen consisted of CD4+ or CD8+ T cells sorted from blood, obtained in a trial of the OX40 agonist ivuxolimab. The receptors were sampled from an adult with an advanced solid tumor such as melanoma, head and neck, liver or kidney cancer.

The chain carries TRBV18 and TRBJ1-1; tentatively, D is TRBD1 (6 bases). The CDR3 is 16 amino acids. V was cut by 3 bases and J by 5 bases, with 19 bases left in between. Germline assignment: CDR1 KGHSH and CDR2 LQKENI. CDR3 region: CASSPNPPGARTEAFF. The CDR3 region has the DNA TGTGCCAGCTCACCGAACCCCCCGGGGGCCCGAACTGAAGCTTTCTTT.

The V and J genes are TRBV4-1 and TRBJ1-2; TRBD1 might be the D (5 bases). V dropped 0 bases and J dropped 9 bases, with 11 bases sitting between them. This CDR3 comprises 13 residues. Germline CDR1 and CDR2: MGHRA and YSYEKL. The CDR3 sequence is CASSQDGQGRYTF. The CDR3 region has the DNA TGCGCCAGCAGCCAAGACGGGCAGGGCCGCTACACCTTC.

This rearrangement joins TRBV9 to TRBJ1-1; 7 bases are a match to TRBD1. The CDR3 has 15 amino acids. The V and J ends lost 0 bases and 1 base, in that order; junction bases with no gene match: 3. Germline CDR1 is SGDLS and CDR2 is YYNGEE. The CDR3 coding sequence is TGTGCCAGCAGCGTAGGACAGGGAGGGAACACTGAAGCTTTCTTT. Protein sequence: CASSVGQGGNTEAFF.

V is TRBV21-1 and J is TRBJ2-1; the table's D call, TRBD1, was not checked against the DNA. TRBV21-1 is a pseudogene. The CDR3 sequence is 15 residues long. As DNA, the CDR3 is TGTGCCAGCAGCAAAGACCCGGACAGAGAAAATGAGCAGTTCTTC. The encoded protein is CASSKDPDRENEQFF.

This chain joins TRBV30 and TRBJ2-3; tentative D call: TRBD2 (5 bases). Germline CDR1 GTSNPN, CDR2 SVGIG (reference sequence). The ends were cut back, 2 bases at V and 5 bases at J, with 14 bases in the middle. The length of the CDR3 is 14 residues. The CDR3 DNA is TGTGCCTGGAGTCCTAGCCATCGGGGAGATACGCAGTATTTT. Amino acid sequence: CAWSPSHRGDTQYF.

The chain joins TRBV7-2 to TRBJ2-7, with D possibly being TRBD1 (6 bases). The V end lost 2 bases, the J end lost 2 bases, and 13 bases lay between the germline ends. The germline V gene encodes CDR1 SGHTA and CDR2 FQGNSA. This CDR3 spans 15 amino acids. The CDR3 sequence is CASSLYPGAAYEQYF. CDR3 nucleotides: TGTGCCAGCAGCTTATATCCAGGGGCGGCCTACGAGCAGTACTTC.

V and J are TRBV5-6 and TRBJ1-3; weak D call: TRBD1 (6 bases). The germline V gene has CDR1 SGHDT and CDR2 YYEEEE. The CDR3 has 17 residues. Trimming removed 0 bases at V and 0 bases at J, with 13 bases between. In DNA form, the CDR3 reads TGTGCCAGCAGCTTGGGAGGGGGACTGTACTCTGGAAACACCATATATTTT. It translates to CASSLGGGLYSGNTIYF.

This clone turned up a few times. The chain carries TRBV5-6 and TRBJ2-7; D is unresolved. Germline CDR1 SGHDT, CDR2 YYEEEE. This CDR3 region has 13 residues. Trimming pared 0 bases from V and 5 bases from J, leaving 9 bases between. In nucleotides, the CDR3 is TGTGCCAGCAGCTTGGTAGGCGGCCACGAGCAGTACTTC. Protein sequence: CASSLVGGHEQYF.

The chain recombines TRBV7-2 with TRBJ2-3; D is ambiguous. Deletions cut 4 bases from V and 0 bases from J, with 14 bases between. This CDR3 spans 16 amino acids. Germline V gene sequence: CDR1 SGHTA, CDR2 FQGNSA. The CDR3 loop reads CASSSHGAVSTDTQYF. The CDR3 region has the DNA TGTGCCAGCAGCTCCCACGGCGCGGTGAGCACAGATACGCAGTATTTT.

The CDR3 sequence is CAISGNSNQPQHF. As DNA, the CDR3 is TGTGCCATCAGCGGAAATAGCAATCAGCCCCAGCATTTT. V is TRBV10-3 and J is TRBJ1-5; D is undetermined. Trimming stripped 6 bases from V and 0 bases from J, with 6 bases between. The CDR3 sequence is 13 residues long. Germline lookup yields CDR1 ENHRY and CDR2 SYGVKD.

The J gene is TRBJ2-7, the V gene TRBV19; 8 bases map to TRBD1. The trim removed 5 bases at V and 2 bases at J, leaving 5 bases unmatched. Germline V gene lookup returns CDR1 LNHDA and CDR2 SQIVND (reference sequence). This CDR3 has 14 amino acids. The CDR3 coding sequence is TGTGCCAGTAGTGCCCGGGACAGGACCTACGAGCAGTACTTC. It yields the protein CASSARDRTYEQYF.